This TCR beta chain was captured by sequencing in a study of tumor-infiltrating lymphocytes in primary liver carcinoma. Study in general: Patients underwent resection of primary liver carcinoma. Patients, male and female, were 30 to 69 years old. Tumors were stage T1-T3 N0M0, about 4.2 to 11 cm across.

This clonotype was seen more than once but under ten times. Germline V gene data show CDR1 as SGHKS and CDR2 as YYEKEE (reference sequence). The CDR3 contains 13 residues. Deletions cut 0 bases from V and 1 base from J, with 4 bases between. The input was roughly 0.5 ug total RNA; TCR beta cDNA was made from it with a constant-region primer. Three nested multiplex PCR rounds of slightly modified ARM-PCR generated TCR beta libraries. For roughly 10 cycles apiece, the opening two PCR rounds ran with TRBV1-TRBV30 forward primers and a C-beta reverse primer. TCRdb processed the multiplex PCR reads anew with MiXCR; each CDR3 protein has one entry. The profile shows 300,000 to 400,000 distinct CDR3 sequences, 65% of them singletons. Out of unsorted whole blood came the blood RNA, and germline DNA was extracted as well.

The V call is TRBV5-5, the J call TRBJ1-1; D gene uncertain. The specimen was peripheral blood. This clonotype was obtained from a man aged 40-49 years with primary liver carcinoma and hepatitis B virus infection. CDR3 residues: CASSLAANTEAFF. The CDR3 region has the DNA TGTGCCAGCAGCTTGGCAGCGAACACTGAAGCTTTCTTT.